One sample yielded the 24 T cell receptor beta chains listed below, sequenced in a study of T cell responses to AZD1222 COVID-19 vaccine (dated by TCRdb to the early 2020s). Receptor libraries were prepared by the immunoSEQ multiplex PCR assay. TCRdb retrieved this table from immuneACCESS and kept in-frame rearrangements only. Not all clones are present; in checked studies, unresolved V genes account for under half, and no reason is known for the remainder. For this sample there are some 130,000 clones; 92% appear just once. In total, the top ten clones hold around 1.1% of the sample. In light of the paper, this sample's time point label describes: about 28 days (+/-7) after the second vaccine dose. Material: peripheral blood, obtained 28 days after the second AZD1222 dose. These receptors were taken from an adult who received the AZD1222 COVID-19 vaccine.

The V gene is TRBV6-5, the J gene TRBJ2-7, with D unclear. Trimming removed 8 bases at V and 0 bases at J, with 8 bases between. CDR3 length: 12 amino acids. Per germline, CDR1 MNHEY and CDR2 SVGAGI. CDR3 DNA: TGTGCCAGCCGAAGTGGCTCCTACGAGCAGTACTTC. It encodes CASRSGSYEQYF.

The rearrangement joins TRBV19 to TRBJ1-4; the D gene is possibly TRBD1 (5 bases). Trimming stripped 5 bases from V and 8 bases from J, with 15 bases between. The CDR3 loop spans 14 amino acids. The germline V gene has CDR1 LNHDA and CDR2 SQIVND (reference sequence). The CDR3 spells CASSLRPRGEKLFF. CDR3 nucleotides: TGTGCCAGTAGTCTCCGGCCCCGGGGCGAAAAACTGTTTTTT. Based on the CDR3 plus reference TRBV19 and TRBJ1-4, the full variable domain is DGGITQSPKYLFRKEGQNVTLSCEQNLNHDAMYWYRQDPGQGLRLIYYSQIVNDFQKGDIAEGYSVSREKKESFPLTVTSAQKNPTAFYLCASSLRPRGEKLFFGSGTQLSVL.

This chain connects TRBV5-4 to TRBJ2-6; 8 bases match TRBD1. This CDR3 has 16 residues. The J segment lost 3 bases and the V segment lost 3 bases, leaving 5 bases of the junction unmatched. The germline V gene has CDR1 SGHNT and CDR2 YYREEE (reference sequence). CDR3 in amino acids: CASSSAGGNGANVLTF. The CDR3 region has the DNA TGTGCCAGCAGCTCGGCAGGGGGCAATGGGGCCAACGTCCTGACTTTC.

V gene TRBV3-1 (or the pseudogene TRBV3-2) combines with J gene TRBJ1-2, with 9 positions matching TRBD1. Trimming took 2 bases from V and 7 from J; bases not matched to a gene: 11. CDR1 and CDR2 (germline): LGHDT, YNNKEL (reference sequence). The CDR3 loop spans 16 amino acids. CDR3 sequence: CASSQRTGGIGSGYTF. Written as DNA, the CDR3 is TGTGCCAGCAGCCAACGAACAGGGGGCATCGGCAGTGGCTACACCTTC.

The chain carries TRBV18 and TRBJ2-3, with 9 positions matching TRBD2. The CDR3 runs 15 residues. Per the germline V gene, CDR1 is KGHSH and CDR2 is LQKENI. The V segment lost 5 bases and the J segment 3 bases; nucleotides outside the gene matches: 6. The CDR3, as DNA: TGTGCCAGCTCAAGGGAGCTAGCGGGGACAGATACGCAGTATTTT. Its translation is CASSRELAGTDTQYF.

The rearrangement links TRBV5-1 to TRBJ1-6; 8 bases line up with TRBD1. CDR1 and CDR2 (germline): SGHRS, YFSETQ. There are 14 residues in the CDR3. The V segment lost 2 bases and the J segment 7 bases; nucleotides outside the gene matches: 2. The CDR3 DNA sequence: TGCGCCAGCAGCTTACGGACAGGGAATTCACCCCTCCACTTT. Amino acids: CASSLRTGNSPLHF.

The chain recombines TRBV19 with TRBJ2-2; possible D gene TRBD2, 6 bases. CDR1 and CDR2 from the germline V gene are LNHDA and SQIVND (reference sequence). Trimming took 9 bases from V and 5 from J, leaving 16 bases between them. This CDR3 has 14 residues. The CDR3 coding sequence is TGTGCCAGCCGACTAGATTCCGGGACCGGGGAGCTGTTTTTT. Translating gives CASRLDSGTGELFF.

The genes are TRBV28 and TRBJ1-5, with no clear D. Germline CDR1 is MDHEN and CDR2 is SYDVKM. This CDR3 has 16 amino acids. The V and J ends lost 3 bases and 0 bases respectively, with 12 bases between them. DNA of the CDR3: TGTGCCAGCAGTTTGCGAATGGCAGCTAGCAATCAGCCCCAGCATTTT. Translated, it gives CASSLRMAASNQPQHF.

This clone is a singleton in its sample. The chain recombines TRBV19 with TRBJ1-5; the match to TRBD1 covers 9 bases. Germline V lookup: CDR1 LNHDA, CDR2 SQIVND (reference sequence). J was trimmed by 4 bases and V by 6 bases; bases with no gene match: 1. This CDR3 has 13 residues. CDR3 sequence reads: CASSDRGNQPQHF. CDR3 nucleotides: TGTGCCAGTAGCGACAGGGGGAATCAGCCCCAGCATTTT.

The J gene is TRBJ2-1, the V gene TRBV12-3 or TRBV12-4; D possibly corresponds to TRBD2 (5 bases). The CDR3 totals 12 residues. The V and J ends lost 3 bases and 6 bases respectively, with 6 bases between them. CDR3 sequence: CASSFEGNEQFF. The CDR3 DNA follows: TGTGCCAGCAGTTTTGAGGGCAATGAGCAGTTCTTC.

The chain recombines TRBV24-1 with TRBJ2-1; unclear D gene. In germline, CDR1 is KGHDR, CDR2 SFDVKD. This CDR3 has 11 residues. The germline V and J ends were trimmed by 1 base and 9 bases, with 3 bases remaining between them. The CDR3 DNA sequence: TGTGCCACCAGTGATTTCTGTGAGCAGTTCTTC. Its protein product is CATSDFCEQFF.

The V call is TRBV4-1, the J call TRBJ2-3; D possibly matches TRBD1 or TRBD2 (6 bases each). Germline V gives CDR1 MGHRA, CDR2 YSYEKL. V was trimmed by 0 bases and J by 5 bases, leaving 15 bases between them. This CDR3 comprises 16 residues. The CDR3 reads CASSQEGGRGGDTQYF. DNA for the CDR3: TGCGCCAGCAGCCAAGAAGGGGGGCGGGGTGGAGATACGCAGTATTTT.

The chain's CDR3 is CASSGRGGYEQYF. The CDR3 bases are TGTGCCAGCAGTGGCCGGGGAGGCTACGAGCAGTACTTC. V and J are TRBV6-6 and TRBJ2-7; weak D call: TRBD2 (6 bases). This CDR3 has 13 amino acids. Germline CDR1 is MNHNY and CDR2 is SVGAGI (reference sequence). Trimming cost V 5 bases and J 3 bases, with 11 bases left between them.

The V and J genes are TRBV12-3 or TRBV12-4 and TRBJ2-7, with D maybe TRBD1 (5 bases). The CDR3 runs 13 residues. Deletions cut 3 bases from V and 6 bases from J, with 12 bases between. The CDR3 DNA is TGTGCCAGCAGTTTCGTACAGGCCGGCGAGCAGTACTTC. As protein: CASSFVQAGEQYF.

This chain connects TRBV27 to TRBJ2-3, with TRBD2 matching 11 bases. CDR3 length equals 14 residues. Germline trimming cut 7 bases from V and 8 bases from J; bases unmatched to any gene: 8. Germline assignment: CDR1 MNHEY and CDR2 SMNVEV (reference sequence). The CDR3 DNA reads TGTGCCAGCACCACTAGCGGGGGCTCGGGTACGCAGTATTTT. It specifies CASTTSGGSGTQYF.

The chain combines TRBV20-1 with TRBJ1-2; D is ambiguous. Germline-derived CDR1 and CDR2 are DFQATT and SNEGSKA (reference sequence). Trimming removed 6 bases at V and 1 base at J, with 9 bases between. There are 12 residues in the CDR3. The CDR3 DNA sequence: TGCAGTGCAAGTTTCGGTAACTATGGCTACACCTTC. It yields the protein CSASFGNYGYTF.

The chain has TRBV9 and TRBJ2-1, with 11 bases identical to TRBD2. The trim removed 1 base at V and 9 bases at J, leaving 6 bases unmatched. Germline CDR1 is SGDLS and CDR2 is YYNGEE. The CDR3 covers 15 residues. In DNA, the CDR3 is TGTGCCAGCAGCGTAACTAGCGGGGGACTGACTGAGCAGTTCTTC. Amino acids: CASSVTSGGLTEQFF.

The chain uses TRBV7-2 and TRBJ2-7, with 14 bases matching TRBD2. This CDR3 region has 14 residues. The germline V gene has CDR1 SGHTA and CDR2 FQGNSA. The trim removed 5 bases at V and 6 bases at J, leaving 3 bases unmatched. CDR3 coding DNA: TGTGCCAGCAGCCCGGGACTAGCGGGAGCCGAGCAGTACTTC. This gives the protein CASSPGLAGAEQYF.

CDR3 bases: TGTGCCAGCAGCTTAGTAGGGGGGGCCGAACGGAAGCAGTTCTTC. Translation: CASSLVGGAERKQFF. This chain links TRBV7-9 with TRBJ2-1; possible D gene TRBD2, 7 bases. This CDR3 has 15 amino acids. CDR1 SEHNR and CDR2 FQNEAQ come from the germline V gene (reference sequence). The V gene lost 1 base and the J gene lost 11 bases, with 18 bases spanning the gap.

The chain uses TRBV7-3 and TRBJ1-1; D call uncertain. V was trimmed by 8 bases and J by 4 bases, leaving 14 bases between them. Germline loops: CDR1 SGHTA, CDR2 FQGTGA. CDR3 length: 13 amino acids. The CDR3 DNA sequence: TGTGCCAGCGAAGTCCCGGGCGCCACTGAAGCTTTCTTT. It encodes CASEVPGATEAFF.

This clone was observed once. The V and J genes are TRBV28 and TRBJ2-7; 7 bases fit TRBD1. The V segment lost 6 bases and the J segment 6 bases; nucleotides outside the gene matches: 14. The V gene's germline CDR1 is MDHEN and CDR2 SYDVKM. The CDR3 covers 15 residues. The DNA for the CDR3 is TGTGCCAGCAGACAAGGAGCAGGGGGTATTGGCGAGCAGTACTTC. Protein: CASRQGAGGIGEQYF.

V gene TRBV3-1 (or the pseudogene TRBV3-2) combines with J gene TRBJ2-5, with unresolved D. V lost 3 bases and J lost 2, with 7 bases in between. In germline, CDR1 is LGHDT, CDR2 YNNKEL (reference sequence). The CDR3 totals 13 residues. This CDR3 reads CASSHLLQETQYF. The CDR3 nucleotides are TGTGCCAGCAGCCATCTCCTACAAGAGACCCAGTACTTC.

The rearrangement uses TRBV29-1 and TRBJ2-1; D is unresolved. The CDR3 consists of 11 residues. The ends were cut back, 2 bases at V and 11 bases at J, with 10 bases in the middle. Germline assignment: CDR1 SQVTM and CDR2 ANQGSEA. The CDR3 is CSVETGRKQFF. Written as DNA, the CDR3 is TGCAGCGTTGAAACGGGCCGTAAGCAGTTCTTC.

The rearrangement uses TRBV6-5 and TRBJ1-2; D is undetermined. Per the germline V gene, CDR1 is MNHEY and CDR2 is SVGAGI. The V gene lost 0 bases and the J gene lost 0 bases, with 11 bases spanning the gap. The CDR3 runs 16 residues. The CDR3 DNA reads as TGTGCCAGCAGTTACTCCCGGGCTCATACTAACTATGGCTACACCTTC. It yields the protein CASSYSRAHTNYGYTF.